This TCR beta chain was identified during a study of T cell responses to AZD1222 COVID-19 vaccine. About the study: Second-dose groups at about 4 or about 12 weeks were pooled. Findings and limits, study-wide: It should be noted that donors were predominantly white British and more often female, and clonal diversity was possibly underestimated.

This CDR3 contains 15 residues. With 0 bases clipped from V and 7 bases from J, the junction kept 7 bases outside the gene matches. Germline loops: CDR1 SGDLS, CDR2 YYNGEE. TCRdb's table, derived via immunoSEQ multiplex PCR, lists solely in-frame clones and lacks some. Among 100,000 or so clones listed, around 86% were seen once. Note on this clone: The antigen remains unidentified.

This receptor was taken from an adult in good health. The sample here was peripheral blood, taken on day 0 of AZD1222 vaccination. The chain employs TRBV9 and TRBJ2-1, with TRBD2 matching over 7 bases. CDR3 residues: CASSVGSRESNEQFF. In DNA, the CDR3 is TGTGCCAGCAGCGTAGGTTCGCGGGAGTCAAATGAGCAGTTCTTC.